This T cell receptor beta chain was retrieved from a study of cytomegalovirus exposure and HLA in healthy donors. Findings and caveats of the study: Productive status was seen about 87% or about 30% of the time for most TCR beta V segments in an earlier analysis.

Primers: 60 Vbeta forward and 13 Jbeta reverse. The table came from immunoSEQ multiplex PCR; TCRdb's copy has only in-frame clones and leaves some out. This sample has about 55,000 clones; about three quarters occur once, and the top ten carry approximately 2.4%. V lost 6 bases and J 6 bases, leaving 10 bases between the germline ends. Germline V gene sequence: CDR1 SGHAT, CDR2 FQNNGV. CDR3 length equals 12 residues. A note on this clone: Its antigen is unidentified.

Sequencing used PBMCs. The rearrangement joins TRBV11-2 to TRBJ2-3; D not resolved. This clonotype originated in a female donor in good health and CMV-seronegative. The CDR3 loop reads CASSQEVDTQYF. As DNA, the CDR3 is TGTGCCAGCAGTCAAGAGGTTGATACGCAGTATTTT.